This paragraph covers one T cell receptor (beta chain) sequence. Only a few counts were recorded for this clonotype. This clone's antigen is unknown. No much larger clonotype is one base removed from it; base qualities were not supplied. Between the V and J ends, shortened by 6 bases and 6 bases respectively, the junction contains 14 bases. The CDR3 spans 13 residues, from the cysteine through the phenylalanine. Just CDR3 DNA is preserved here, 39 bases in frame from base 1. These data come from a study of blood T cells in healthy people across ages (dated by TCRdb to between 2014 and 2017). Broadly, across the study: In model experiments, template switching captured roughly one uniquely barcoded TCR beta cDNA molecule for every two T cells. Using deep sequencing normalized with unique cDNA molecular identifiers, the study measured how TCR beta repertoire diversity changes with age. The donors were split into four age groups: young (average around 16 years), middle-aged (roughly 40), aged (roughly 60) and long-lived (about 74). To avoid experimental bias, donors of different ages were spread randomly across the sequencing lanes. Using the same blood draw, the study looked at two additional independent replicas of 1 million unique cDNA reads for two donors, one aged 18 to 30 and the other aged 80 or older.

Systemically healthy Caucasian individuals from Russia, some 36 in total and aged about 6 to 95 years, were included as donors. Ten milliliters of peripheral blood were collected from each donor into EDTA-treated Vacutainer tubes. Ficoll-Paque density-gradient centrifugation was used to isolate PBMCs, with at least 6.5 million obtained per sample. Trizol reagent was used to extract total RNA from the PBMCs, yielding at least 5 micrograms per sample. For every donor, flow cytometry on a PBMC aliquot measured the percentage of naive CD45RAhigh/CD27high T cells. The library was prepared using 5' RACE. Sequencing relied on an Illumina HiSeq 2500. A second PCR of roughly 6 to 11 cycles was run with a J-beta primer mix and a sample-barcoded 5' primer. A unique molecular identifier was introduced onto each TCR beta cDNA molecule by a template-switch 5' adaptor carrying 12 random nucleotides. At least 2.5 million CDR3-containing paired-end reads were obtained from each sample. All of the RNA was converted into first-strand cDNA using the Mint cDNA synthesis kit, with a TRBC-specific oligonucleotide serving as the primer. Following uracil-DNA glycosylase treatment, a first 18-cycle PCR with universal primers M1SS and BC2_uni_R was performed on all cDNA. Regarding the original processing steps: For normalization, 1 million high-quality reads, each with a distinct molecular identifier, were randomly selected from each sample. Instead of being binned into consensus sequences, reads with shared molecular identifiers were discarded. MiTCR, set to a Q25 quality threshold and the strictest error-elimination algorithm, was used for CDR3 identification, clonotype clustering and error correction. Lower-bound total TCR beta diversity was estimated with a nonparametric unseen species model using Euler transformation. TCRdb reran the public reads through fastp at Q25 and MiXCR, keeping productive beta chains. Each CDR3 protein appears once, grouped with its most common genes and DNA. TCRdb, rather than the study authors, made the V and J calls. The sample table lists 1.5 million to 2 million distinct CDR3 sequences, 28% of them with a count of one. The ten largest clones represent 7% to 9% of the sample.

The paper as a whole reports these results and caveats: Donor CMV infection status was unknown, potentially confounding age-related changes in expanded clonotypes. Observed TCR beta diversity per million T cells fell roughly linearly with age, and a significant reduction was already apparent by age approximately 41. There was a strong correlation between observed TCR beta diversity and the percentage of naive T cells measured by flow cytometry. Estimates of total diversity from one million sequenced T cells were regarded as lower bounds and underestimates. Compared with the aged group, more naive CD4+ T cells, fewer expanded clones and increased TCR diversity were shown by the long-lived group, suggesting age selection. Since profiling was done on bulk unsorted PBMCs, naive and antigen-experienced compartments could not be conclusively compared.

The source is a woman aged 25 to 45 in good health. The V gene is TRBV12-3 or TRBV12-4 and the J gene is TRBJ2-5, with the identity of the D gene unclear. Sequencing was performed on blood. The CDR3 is CASSLASSQTQYF. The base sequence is TGTGCCAGCAGCTTGGCTTCTAGTCAGACCCAGTACTTC.